Detailed here is one TCR beta chain. Its antigen is not identified. The CDR3 end is not reached by the read, which stops 3 residues before it; the germline J gene fills it in. The source of the sample is a study of T cell clonality in common variable immunodeficiency. Produced via immunoSEQ multiplex PCR; TCRdb's table is partial and in-frame only. Sampling found fewer than 30,000 clones, none seen once. J gave up 7 bases and V 3 bases, and 7 bases lay outside the gene matches. The CDR3 is 14 amino acids. The germline V gene encodes CDR1 SGHTA and CDR2 FQGNSA. Study-level points and caveats: Common variable immunodeficiency TCR beta sequences reportedly had fewer deletions and N-nucleotide insertions. Compared with healthy controls, CVID subjects showed increased TCRbeta clonality, mostly in about a third.

The clonotype was recovered from a human donor with common variable immunodeficiency. The chain is built from TRBV7-2 and TRBJ1-2; TRBD1 agrees at 8 bases. The material sequenced was peripheral blood mononuclear cells. CDR3 amino acids: CASSLAGGVGGYTF. CDR3 bases read: TGTGCCAGCAGCTTGGCAGGGGGCGTCGGTGGC.